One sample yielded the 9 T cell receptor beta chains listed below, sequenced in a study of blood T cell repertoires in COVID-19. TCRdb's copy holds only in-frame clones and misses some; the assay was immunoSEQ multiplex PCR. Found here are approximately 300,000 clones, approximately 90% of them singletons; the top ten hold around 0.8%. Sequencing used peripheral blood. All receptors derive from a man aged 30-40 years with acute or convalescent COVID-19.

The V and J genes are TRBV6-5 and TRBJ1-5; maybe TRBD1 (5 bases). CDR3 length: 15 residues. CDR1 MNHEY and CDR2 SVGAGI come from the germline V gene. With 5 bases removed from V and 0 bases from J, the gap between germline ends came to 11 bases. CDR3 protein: CASSSQGPSNQPQHF. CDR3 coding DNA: TGTGCCAGCAGTAGTCAGGGTCCTAGCAATCAGCCCCAGCATTTT.

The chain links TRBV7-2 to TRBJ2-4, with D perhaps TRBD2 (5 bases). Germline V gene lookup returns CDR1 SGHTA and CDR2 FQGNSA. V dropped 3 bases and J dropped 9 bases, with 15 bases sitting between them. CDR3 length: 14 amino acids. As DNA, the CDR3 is TGTGCCAGCAGCTTCGCGAGCCGGGCGGGCATTCAGTACTTC. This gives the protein CASSFASRAGIQYF.

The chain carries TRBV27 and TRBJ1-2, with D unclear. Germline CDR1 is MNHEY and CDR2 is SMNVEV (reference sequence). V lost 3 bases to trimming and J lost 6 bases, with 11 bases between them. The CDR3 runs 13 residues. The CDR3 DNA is TGTGCCAGCAGTTTCCTAGGAGAGGATGGCTACACCTTC. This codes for CASSFLGEDGYTF.

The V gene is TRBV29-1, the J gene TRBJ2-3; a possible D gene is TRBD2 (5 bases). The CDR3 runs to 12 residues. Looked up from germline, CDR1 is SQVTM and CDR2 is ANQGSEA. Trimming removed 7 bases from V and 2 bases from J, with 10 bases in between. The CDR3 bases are TGCAGCGCTAGCCTGTCCACAGATACGCAGTATTTT. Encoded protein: CSASLSTDTQYF.

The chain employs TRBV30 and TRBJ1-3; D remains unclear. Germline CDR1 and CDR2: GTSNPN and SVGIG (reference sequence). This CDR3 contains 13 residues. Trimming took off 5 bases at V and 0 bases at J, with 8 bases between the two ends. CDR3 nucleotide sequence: TGTGCCTGGGGGAGCTACTCTGGAAACACCATATATTTT. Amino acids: CAWGSYSGNTIYF.

The CDR3 loop reads CASSERGHEQFF. The CDR3 DNA is TGTGCCAGCAGTGAAAGGGGCCATGAGCAGTTCTTC. V is TRBV28 and J is TRBJ2-1; D possibly corresponds to TRBD1 (5 bases). The CDR3 has 12 amino acids. Germline CDR1 MDHEN, CDR2 SYDVKM. The V gene lost 5 bases and the J gene lost 8 bases, with 10 bases spanning the gap.

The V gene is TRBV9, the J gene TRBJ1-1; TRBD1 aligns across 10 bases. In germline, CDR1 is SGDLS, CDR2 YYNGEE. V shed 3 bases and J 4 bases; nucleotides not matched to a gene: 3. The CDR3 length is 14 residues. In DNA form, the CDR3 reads TGTGCCAGCAGCGCGAGGACAGGGGGCACTGAAGCTTTCTTT. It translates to CASSARTGGTEAFF.

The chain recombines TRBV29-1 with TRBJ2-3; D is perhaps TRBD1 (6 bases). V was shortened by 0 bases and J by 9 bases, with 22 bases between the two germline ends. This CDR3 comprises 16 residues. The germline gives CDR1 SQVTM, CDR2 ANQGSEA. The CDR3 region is CSVEDGGRDGAGTQYF. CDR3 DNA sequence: TGCAGCGTTGAAGATGGGGGCAGGGATGGGGCAGGGACGCAGTATTTT.

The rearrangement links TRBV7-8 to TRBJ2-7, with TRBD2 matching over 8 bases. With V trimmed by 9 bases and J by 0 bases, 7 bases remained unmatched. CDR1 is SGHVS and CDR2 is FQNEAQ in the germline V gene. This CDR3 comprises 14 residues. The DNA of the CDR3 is TGTGCCAGTAAGATAGCGGGGAGCTCCTACGAGCAGTACTTC. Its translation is CASKIAGSSYEQYF.